The 24 T cell receptor beta chains listed next were all sequenced from one sample in a study of T cell responses to AZD1222 COVID-19 vaccine (dated by TCRdb to about 2021). In the paper's terms, the time point label means: baseline before first vaccination. To prepare the library, the immunoSEQ multiplex PCR assay was applied. As stored in TCRdb, this immuneACCESS dataset retains in-frame rearrangements with V and J assigned. A fraction of the clones does not appear; measured against another copy, unresolved V genes explain less than half of the discrepancy, and the remainder lacks a known reason. This sample gives approximately 120,000 clones in total; 93% of them show up just once. The ten largest clones represent 0.9% to 0.95% of the sample. Specimen: peripheral blood, collected on day 0 of AZD1222 vaccination. The receptors shown here come from an adult in good health.

This clone was picked up a small number of times. The rearrangement uses TRBV27 and TRBJ1-1, with 7 bases identical to TRBD1. Trimming took 4 bases from V and 7 from J; bases not matched to a gene: 9. Germline lookup yields CDR1 MNHEY and CDR2 SMNVEV (reference sequence). The CDR3 contains 14 residues. CDR3 sequence reads: CASSSQDRPLEAFF. CDR3 in DNA: TGTGCCAGCAGTTCCCAGGACAGGCCCCTTGAAGCTTTCTTT.

This chain uses TRBV21-1 with TRBJ2-7; TRBD2 was called by the table and not checked on the DNA. TRBV21-1 constitutes a pseudogene. The CDR3 runs 14 residues. The CDR3 region has the DNA TGTGCCAGCAGCACCGAGGGCGGGGTAGACGAGCAGTACTTC. Translated: CASSTEGGVDEQYF.

The chain recombines TRBV18 with TRBJ2-5; weak D call: TRBD1 (5 bases). The CDR3 runs 15 residues. Germline V gene data show CDR1 as KGHSH and CDR2 as LQKENI. V lost 3 bases, J lost 2 bases, and 13 bases lay in between. CDR3 sequence (DNA): TGTGCCAGCTCACCCTCCGACAGACGTCAAGAGACCCAGTACTTC. The encoded protein is CASSPSDRRQETQYF.

About this clone itself: A junction boundary mismatches the germline segment, possibly from a read error. The chain has TRBV11-2 and TRBJ2-5, with unresolved D. CDR3 length: 13 residues. CDR1 and CDR2 (germline): SGHAT, FQNNGV. The CDR3 DNA sequence: TGTGCCAGCAGCTTAGAAGAGTCGGATCCCCCTCACTTC. Protein sequence: CASSLEESDPPHF.

This chain connects TRBV7-8 to TRBJ2-7, with 15 bases lining up with TRBD2. Germline V gene data show CDR1 as SGHVS and CDR2 as FQNEAQ. Trimming removed 5 bases from V and 4 bases from J; junction bases left unmatched: 6. This CDR3 has 16 residues. The DNA for the CDR3 is TGTGCCAGCAGCAAGGGGACTAGCGGGGGGTTGTACGAGCAGTACTTC. Translating gives CASSKGTSGGLYEQYF.

The V call is TRBV5-1, the J call TRBJ1-4; tentative D call: TRBD1 (6 bases). This CDR3 has 15 amino acids. Germline assignment: CDR1 SGHRS and CDR2 YFSETQ. V was clipped by 5 bases and J by 8 bases, with 19 bases between them. The DNA of the CDR3 is TGCGCCAGCAGGCCCGGGGTTAGCACAGGGGAAAAACTGTTTTTT. Encoded protein: CASRPGVSTGEKLFF. The full variable domain, with the rest looked up from reference TRBV5-1 and TRBJ1-4, is KAGVTQTPRYLIKTRGQQVTLSCSPISGHRSVSWYQQTPGQGLQFLFEYFSETQRNKGNFPGRFSGRQFSNSRSEMNVSTLELGDSALYLCASRPGVSTGEKLFFGSGTQLSVL.

The chain couples TRBV12-5 to TRBJ1-1, with 7 positions matching TRBD1. The CDR3 totals 14 residues. The V gene's germline CDR1 is LGHNT and CDR2 FRNRAP. V was clipped by 0 bases and J by 6 bases; unmatched bases: 4. The CDR3 DNA follows: TGTGCTAGTGGTTTGGTACAGGGGACCCCTGAAGCTTTCTTT. Protein product: CASGLVQGTPEAFF.

V and J are TRBV5-6 and TRBJ2-7; D is possibly TRBD1 or TRBD2 (6 bases each). This CDR3 has 17 residues. Germline V gene lookup returns CDR1 SGHDT and CDR2 YYEEEE. V lost 1 base and J 5 bases, leaving 22 bases between the germline ends. Here the CDR3 reads CASSLQVGGRLGNEQYF. The DNA for the CDR3 is TGTGCCAGCAGCTTGCAGGTTGGGGGGCGCCTCGGAAACGAGCAGTACTTC.

The chain couples TRBV7-3 to TRBJ1-1; tentative D call: TRBD1 (6 bases). The CDR3 extends over 14 amino acids. Trimming took 5 bases from V and 2 from J, leaving 12 bases between them. CDR1 SGHTA and CDR2 FQGTGA come from the germline V gene. The CDR3 sequence is CASSAGATNTEAFF. DNA of the CDR3: TGTGCCAGCAGCGCAGGGGCAACCAACACTGAAGCTTTCTTT.

The chain uses TRBV2 and TRBJ1-6, with D possibly being TRBD1 (6 bases). The CDR3 covers 14 residues. Per germline, CDR1 SNHLY and CDR2 FYNNEI. V was trimmed by 4 bases and J by 10 bases, leaving 14 bases between them. CDR3 in DNA: TGTGCCAGCAGTGTGGAAGGGAGGGGGTCACCCCTCCACTTT. This translates into CASSVEGRGSPLHF.

V gene TRBV5-1 combines with J gene TRBJ1-1; D call uncertain. Trimming cost V 3 bases and J 6 bases, with 9 bases left between them. The CDR3 is 12 residues long. Germline-derived CDR1 and CDR2 are SGHRS and YFSETQ. The CDR3 bases are TGCGCCAGCAGCTCTACCAATGCTGAAGCTTTCTTT. This encodes CASSSTNAEAFF.

The chain employs TRBV7-6 and TRBJ1-1; the match to TRBD1 covers 12 bases. The germline gives CDR1 SGHVS, CDR2 FNYEAQ. This CDR3 is built from 18 residues. V lost 4 bases to trimming and J lost 3 bases; unmatched junction nucleotides: 12. The CDR3 protein is CASSSEAGTGGRDTEAFF. The CDR3 region has the DNA TGTGCCAGCAGCTCTGAGGCCGGGACAGGGGGCAGGGACACTGAAGCTTTCTTT.

CDR3 in DNA: TGTGCCAGCAGCGGCTTTAGGAACACCATATATTTT. The encoded protein is CASSGFRNTIYF. The rearrangement uses TRBV9 and TRBJ1-3, with D hard to call. The CDR3 sequence is 12 residues long. V was trimmed by 3 bases and J by 7 bases, leaving 8 bases between them. Germline values: CDR1 SGDLS, CDR2 YYNGEE.

This chain joins TRBV19 and TRBJ1-2; D may be TRBD1 (6 bases). The CDR3 is made up of 12 amino acids. The V gene lost 3 bases and the J gene lost 8 bases, with 10 bases spanning the gap. CDR1 LNHDA and CDR2 SQIVND come from the germline V gene (reference sequence). CDR3 in DNA: TGTGCCAGTAGTATGGGGGCACGAGGCTACACCTTC. This gives the protein CASSMGARGYTF.

This chain uses TRBV5-1 with TRBJ2-5; 9 nucleotides align to TRBD2. V was clipped by 2 bases and J by 4 bases; unmatched bases: 6. Germline V CDR1 and CDR2: SGHRS, YFSETQ. The CDR3 sequence is 15 residues long. The CDR3 DNA reads as TGCGCCAGCAGCTTTGTAGCGGGGGTCGTAGAGACCCAGTACTTC. Protein: CASSFVAGVVETQYF.

This chain connects TRBV3-1 (or the pseudogene TRBV3-2) to TRBJ2-1, with a possible D match to TRBD2 (5 bases). The CDR3 is 14 amino acids. The V and J ends lost 4 bases and 5 bases respectively, with 12 bases between them. Germline CDR1 LGHDT, CDR2 YNNKEL (reference sequence). The CDR3 DNA reads TGTGCCAGCAGCCCAGCCGGGGTGAACAATGAGCAGTTCTTC. This codes for CASSPAGVNNEQFF.

The V call is TRBV5-1, the J call TRBJ1-2; D possibly corresponds to TRBD1 (6 bases). This CDR3 is built from 13 residues. Trimming stripped 1 base from V and 8 bases from J, with 12 bases between. Germline CDR1 and CDR2: SGHRS and YFSETQ. The CDR3 reads CASSLQETGGYTF. The CDR3 region has the DNA TGCGCCAGCAGCTTGCAGGAGACAGGCGGCTACACCTTC.

A note on this clone: At one of its ends the junction is not consistent with the germline gene, which may arise from a read error. The V gene is TRBV2, the J gene TRBJ1-2; D unresolved. The V gene's germline CDR1 is SNHLY and CDR2 FYNNEI. The CDR3 consists of 13 residues. The CDR3 DNA sequence: TGTGCCAGCAGAGAAGAGGGTAACTATGGCTACACCTTC. Residues: CASREEGNYGYTF.

The chain links TRBV18 to TRBJ2-5, with a tentative D call TRBD2 (5 bases). CDR3 size: 15 residues. V gave up 4 bases and J gave up 1 base, with 13 bases separating them. Germline V lookup: CDR1 KGHSH, CDR2 LQKENI. The CDR3 DNA follows: TGTGCCAGCTCACTAGAGGACTGGGCCCAAGAGACCCAGTACTTC. It is translated as CASSLEDWAQETQYF.

This chain joins TRBV5-4 and TRBJ2-3; the D is unclear. V lost 4 bases, J lost 11 bases, and 17 bases lay in between. This CDR3 comprises 13 residues. CDR1 and CDR2 from the germline V gene are SGHNT and YYREEE (reference sequence). CDR3: CASSLGRVGKQYF. CDR3 nucleotides: TGTGCCAGCAGCCTGGGAAGGGTTGGGAAGCAGTATTTT.

This clone was seen a single time. The V gene is TRBV6-5, the J gene TRBJ1-4, with D possibly matching TRBD1 (5 bases). Per the germline V gene, CDR1 is MNHEY and CDR2 is SVGAGI. The V gene lost 6 bases and the J gene lost 8 bases, with 13 bases spanning the gap. The CDR3 is 13 amino acids. The chain's CDR3 is CASSQIGAEKLFF. The CDR3 DNA is TGTGCCAGCAGCCAAATAGGGGCGGAAAAACTGTTTTTT.

The rearrangement joins TRBV7-6 to TRBJ2-1; TRBD2 matches at 10 bases. This CDR3 is 17 amino acids long. Germline assignment: CDR1 SGHVS and CDR2 FNYEAQ. Trimming at V came to 4 bases and at J to 2 bases, leaving 8 bases not matched to a gene. This chain's CDR3 is CASSSQSSGGAYNEQFF. For the CDR3, the DNA is TGTGCCAGCAGCTCCCAGTCTAGCGGGGGCGCCTACAATGAGCAGTTCTTC.

This rearrangement joins TRBV13 to TRBJ2-3; D is unresolved. V dropped 3 bases and J dropped 1 base, with 14 bases sitting between them. The germline V gene encodes CDR1 PRHDT and CDR2 FYEKMQ (reference sequence). CDR3 size: 16 residues. The CDR3 sequence is CASSLAFLRGTDTQYF. The CDR3 DNA is TGTGCCAGCAGCTTGGCCTTTCTTCGGGGCACAGATACGCAGTATTTT.

The chain is built from TRBV2 and TRBJ1-5, with TRBD1 matching 8 bases. CDR1 is SNHLY, CDR2 FYNNEI, per germline. CDR3 length equals 15 residues. The V segment lost 3 bases and the J segment 6 bases; nucleotides outside the gene matches: 7. CDR3 DNA sequence: TGTGCCAGCAGTGAGAACCCAGGGGGCACTCAGCCCCAGCATTTT. This sequence encodes CASSENPGGTQPQHF.